Below, 21 T cell receptor beta chains from the same sample are listed, as sequenced in a study of blood T cell repertoires in COVID-19. TCRdb's copy holds only in-frame clones and misses some; the assay was immunoSEQ multiplex PCR. The data show roughly 180,000 clones, with more than 75% seen just once and around 5% held by the top ten. Specimen: peripheral blood. Receptors originate from a woman aged 50 to 65 with COVID-19, enrolled during active disease.

V usage is TRBV4-3 and J usage is TRBJ2-2; a possible D gene is TRBD2 (6 bases). Trimming stripped 8 bases from V and 5 bases from J, with 18 bases between. This CDR3 contains 15 residues. In germline, CDR1 is LGHNA, CDR2 YSLEER. Here the CDR3 reads CASGIGTAGTGELFF. DNA for the CDR3: TGCGCCAGCGGAATCGGGACGGCGGGGACCGGGGAGCTGTTTTTT.

This chain connects TRBV3-1 (or the pseudogene TRBV3-2) to TRBJ1-2; D perhaps matches TRBD1 (5 bases). The CDR3 is 17 amino acids. V shed 1 base and J shed 4 bases, with 19 bases lying between them. Germline-derived CDR1 and CDR2 are LGHDT and YNNKEL (reference sequence). DNA of the CDR3: TGTGCCAGCAGCCAAGGACTAGCAGGGAGCTCCAGCTATGGCTACACCTTC. Amino acid sequence: CASSQGLAGSSSYGYTF.

The V and J genes are TRBV7-9 and TRBJ1-5; 7 bases line up with TRBD1. Losses at the gene ends were 6 bases for V and 1 base for J; bases not matched to a gene: 6. This CDR3 comprises 15 residues. The germline gives CDR1 SEHNR, CDR2 FQNEAQ (reference sequence). The CDR3 nucleotides are TGTGCCAGCAGTCGTGACAGGGCAAGCAATCAGCCCCAGCATTTT. Amino acid sequence: CASSRDRASNQPQHF. Combining the CDR3 with reference TRBV7-9 and TRBJ1-5 gives the whole variable domain DTGVSQNPRHKITKRGQNVTFRCDPISEHNRLYWYRQTLGQGPEFLTYFQNEAQLEKSRLLSDRFSAERPKGSFSTLEIQRTEQGDSAMYLCASSRDRASNQPQHFGDGTRLSIL.

V usage is TRBV5-6 and J usage is TRBJ2-7; TRBD1 matches at 10 bases. Germline V gives CDR1 SGHDT, CDR2 YYEEEE. V lost 6 bases and J lost 3; bases outside the gene matches: 6. The CDR3 has 14 amino acids. The CDR3 DNA follows: TGTGCCAGCATCCGACAGGGGGCCTTCTACGAGCAGTACTTC. This codes for CASIRQGAFYEQYF.

The CDR3, as DNA: TGCAGTGCCTCCGACAGGGAAGAGCAGTACTTC. Its translation: CSASDREEQYF. V gene TRBV20-1 combines with J gene TRBJ2-7, with 7 bases lining up with TRBD1. The CDR3 consists of 11 residues. CDR1 and CDR2 from the germline V gene are DFQATT and SNEGSKA (reference sequence). V shed 6 bases, J shed 7 bases, and the junction held 6 bases outside the gene matches.

V usage is TRBV7-9 and J usage is TRBJ1-1; 10 positions agree with TRBD1. The V gene end was trimmed by 5 bases and the J gene end by 4 bases; junction bases not matched to a gene: 10. Germline V CDR1 and CDR2: SEHNR, FQNEAQ (reference sequence). There are 16 residues in the CDR3. CDR3 DNA: TGTGCCAGCAGCGACAGACAGGGGGCGCGTTCCACTGAAGCTTTCTTT. Translating gives CASSDRQGARSTEAFF.

The J gene is TRBJ1-2, the V gene TRBV5-1; 7 bases match TRBD1. Germline values: CDR1 SGHRS, CDR2 YFSETQ. The CDR3 consists of 14 residues. J lost 8 bases, V lost 4 bases, and 11 bases had no gene match. CDR3 loop: CASSRGQGGAGYTF. In nucleotides, the CDR3 is TGCGCCAGCAGCAGGGGTCAGGGGGGCGCGGGCTACACCTTC.

The chain employs TRBV7-3 and TRBJ2-3; 7 bases are a match to TRBD2. The germline CDR1 and CDR2 sequences are SGHTA and FQGTGA. With 6 bases clipped from V and 3 bases from J, the junction kept 6 bases outside the gene matches. There are 14 residues in the CDR3. The CDR3 nucleotides read TGTGCCAGCAGTCAAGTGGGGGGGACAGATACGCAGTATTTT. This sequence encodes CASSQVGGTDTQYF.

This chain links TRBV11-3 with TRBJ2-1, with unresolved D. Germline CDR1 SGHNT, CDR2 YENEEA. Trimming removed 0 bases from V and 5 bases from J, with 11 bases in between. There are 15 residues in the CDR3. CDR3 residues: CASSLDHYNNNEQFF. The CDR3 DNA is TGTGCCAGCAGCTTAGATCACTATAACAACAATGAGCAGTTCTTC.

This chain connects TRBV7-3 to TRBJ2-1, with D possibly matching TRBD2 (5 bases). V was shortened by 0 bases and J by 8 bases, with 17 bases between the two germline ends. The germline V gene encodes CDR1 SGHTA and CDR2 FQGTGA. This CDR3 spans 16 amino acids. The CDR3 region has the DNA TGTGCCAGCAGCTTAACCGTCTACGGGGATAGTCATGAGCAGTTCTTC. It is translated as CASSLTVYGDSHEQFF. Full variable domain (rest looked up from reference TRBV7-3 and TRBJ2-1): GAGVSQTPSNKVTEKGKYVELRCDPISGHTALYWYRQSLGQGPEFLIYFQGTGAADDSGLPNDRFFAVRPEGSVSTLKIQRTERGDSAVYLCASSLTVYGDSHEQFFGPGTRLTVL.

This chain joins TRBV30 and TRBJ1-1, with 9 bases lining up with TRBD1. Germline CDR1 and CDR2: GTSNPN and SVGIG (reference sequence). The ends lost 3 bases at V and 5 bases at J; junction bases unmatched: 7. The CDR3 is made up of 14 amino acids. CDR3 coding DNA: TGTGCCTGGAGCCACCGGGACAGGGAAACTGAAGCTTTCTTT. Protein sequence: CAWSHRDRETEAFF.

V usage is TRBV30 and J usage is TRBJ1-5, with 9 nucleotides matching TRBD1. V lost 1 base, J lost 6 bases, and 4 bases stayed unmatched. CDR3 length equals 14 residues. Germline CDR1 is GTSNPN and CDR2 is SVGIG (reference sequence). CDR3 region: CAWSGQGGFQPQHF. CDR3 nucleotide sequence: TGTGCCTGGAGTGGACAGGGGGGATTTCAGCCCCAGCATTTT.

The rearrangement links TRBV4-1 to TRBJ2-2, with D perhaps TRBD1 (6 bases). V lost 0 bases, J lost 5 bases, and 13 bases lay in between. The CDR3 sequence is 16 residues long. Germline values: CDR1 MGHRA, CDR2 YSYEKL. The DNA of the CDR3 is TGCGCCAGCAGCCAAGACAGGGGAAGTATAACCGGGGAGCTGTTTTTT. It translates to CASSQDRGSITGELFF.

The chain joins TRBV5-1 to TRBJ1-1; 7 bases line up with TRBD1. V was clipped by 0 bases and J by 5 bases; unmatched bases: 7. CDR3 length: 15 residues. CDR1 SGHRS and CDR2 YFSETQ come from the germline V gene. CDR3 nucleotide sequence: TGCGCCAGCAGCTTGGAGGGACAGTATTTTACTGAAGCTTTCTTT. Translation: CASSLEGQYFTEAFF.

This clone has just one count. CDR3 DNA sequence: TGCGCCAGCAGCTTACCCGGGACAGGGGCAGAGACCCAGTACTTC. Protein: CASSLPGTGAETQYF. The genes are TRBV5-1 and TRBJ2-5; TRBD1 matches 10 bases. The CDR3 covers 15 residues. In germline, CDR1 is SGHRS, CDR2 YFSETQ. With 2 bases clipped from V and 4 bases from J, the junction kept 5 bases outside the gene matches. The whole variable domain, filled in from reference TRBV5-1 and TRBJ2-5, reads KAGVTQTPRYLIKTRGQQVTLSCSPISGHRSVSWYQQTPGQGLQFLFEYFSETQRNKGNFPGRFSGRQFSNSRSEMNVSTLELGDSALYLCASSLPGTGAETQYFGPGTRLLVL.

CDR3 protein: CASSESGEQFF. The DNA for the CDR3 is TGTGCCAGCAGTGAATCCGGTGAGCAGTTCTTC. V and J are TRBV25-1 and TRBJ2-1; D not resolved. V lost 1 base and J 9 bases, leaving 4 bases between the germline ends. Germline-derived CDR1 and CDR2 are MGHDK and SYGVNS. This CDR3 spans 11 amino acids.

In this sample, this clone turned up once. The rearrangement joins TRBV7-2 to TRBJ2-2; no firm D call. The germline CDR1 and CDR2 sequences are SGHTA and FQGNSA. The V end was cut by 5 bases, the J end by 3 bases, with 4 bases between. The CDR3 consists of 12 residues. CDR3 in DNA: TGTGCCAGCAGCCGAGACACCGGGGAGCTGTTTTTT. Amino acids: CASSRDTGELFF. Combining the CDR3 with reference TRBV7-2 and TRBJ2-2 gives the whole variable domain GAGVSQSPSNKVTEKGKDVELRCDPISGHTALYWYRQSLGQGLEFLIYFQGNSAPDKSGLPSDRFSAERTGGSVSTLTIQRTQQEDSAVYLCASSRDTGELFFGEGSRLTVL.

The genes are TRBV10-3 and TRBJ2-3; 11 positions agree with TRBD2. The CDR3 is 15 amino acids. J was trimmed by 6 bases and V by 3 bases; bases with no gene match: 5. Germline CDR1 ENHRY, CDR2 SYGVKD. CDR3 loop: CAISDSRTSGDTQYF. The CDR3 nucleotides are TGTGCCATCAGTGACTCCCGGACTAGCGGGGATACGCAGTATTTT.

This sequence joins TRBV7-7 and TRBJ2-1, with D maybe TRBD2 (6 bases). This CDR3 has 15 amino acids. Looked up from germline, CDR1 is SSHAT and CDR2 is FNYEAQ (reference sequence). V lost 5 bases and J 3 bases, leaving 14 bases between the germline ends. CDR3 amino acids: CASSPPGVGYNEQFF. CDR3 in DNA: TGTGCCAGCAGCCCGCCGGGGGTCGGCTACAATGAGCAGTTCTTC. Together with reference TRBV7-7 and TRBJ2-1, the CDR3 gives the full variable domain: GAGVSQSPRYKVTKRGQDVTLRCDPISSHATLYWYQQALGQGPEFLTYFNYEAQPDKSGLPSDRFSAERPEGSISTLTIQRTEQRDSAMYRCASSPPGVGYNEQFFGPGTRLTVL.

V is TRBV11-2 and J is TRBJ2-5; the match to TRBD1 covers 10 bases. Germline CDR1 is SGHAT and CDR2 is FQNNGV. The V and J ends lost 9 bases and 4 bases, in that order; junction bases with no gene match: 8. CDR3 length: 14 amino acids. The CDR3 reads CASRSWDRGETQYF. CDR3 in DNA: TGTGCCAGTAGGAGTTGGGACAGGGGAGAGACCCAGTACTTC.

This chain uses TRBV12-3 or TRBV12-4 with TRBJ1-2; 8 bases map to TRBD1. The CDR3 runs 12 residues. J lost 7 bases, V lost 6 bases, and 4 bases had no gene match. CDR3 loop: CASRSTGGGYTF. CDR3 bases: TGTGCCAGCAGGTCAACAGGGGGTGGCTACACCTTC.